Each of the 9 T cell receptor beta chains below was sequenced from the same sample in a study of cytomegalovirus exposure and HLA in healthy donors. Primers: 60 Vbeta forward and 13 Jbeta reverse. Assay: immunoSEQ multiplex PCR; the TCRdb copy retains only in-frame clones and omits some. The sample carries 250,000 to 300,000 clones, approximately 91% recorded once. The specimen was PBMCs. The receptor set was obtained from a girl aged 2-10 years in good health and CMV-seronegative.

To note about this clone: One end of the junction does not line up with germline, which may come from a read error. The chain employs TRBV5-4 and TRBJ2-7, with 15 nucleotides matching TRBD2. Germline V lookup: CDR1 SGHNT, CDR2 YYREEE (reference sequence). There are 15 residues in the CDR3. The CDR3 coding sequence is TGTGCCAGCAGCTCGCCCTGGACTAGCGGGGGGGTTTTGGACTTC. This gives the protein CASSSPWTSGGVLDF.

The CDR3 DNA follows: TGTGCCAGCAGCTCGGGAGGGCACTACGAGCAGTACTTC. Encoded protein: CASSSGGHYEQYF. The chain carries TRBV5-6 and TRBJ2-7; 8 positions match TRBD2. The ends lost 3 bases at V and 3 bases at J; junction bases unmatched: 2. CDR3 size: 13 residues. Germline CDR1 SGHDT, CDR2 YYEEEE.

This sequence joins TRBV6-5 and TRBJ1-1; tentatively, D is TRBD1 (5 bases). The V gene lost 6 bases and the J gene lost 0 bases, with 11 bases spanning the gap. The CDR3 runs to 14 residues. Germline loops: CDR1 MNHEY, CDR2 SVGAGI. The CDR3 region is CASRETEVNTEAFF. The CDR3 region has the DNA TGTGCCAGCAGGGAGACAGAAGTGAACACTGAAGCTTTCTTT.

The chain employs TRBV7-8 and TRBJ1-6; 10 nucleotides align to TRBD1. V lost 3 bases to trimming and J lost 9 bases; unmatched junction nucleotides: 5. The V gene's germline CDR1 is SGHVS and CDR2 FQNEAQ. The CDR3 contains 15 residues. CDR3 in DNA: TGTGCCAGCAGCTTTCCCCGGGACAGGGGTTCACCCCTCCACTTT. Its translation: CASSFPRDRGSPLHF.

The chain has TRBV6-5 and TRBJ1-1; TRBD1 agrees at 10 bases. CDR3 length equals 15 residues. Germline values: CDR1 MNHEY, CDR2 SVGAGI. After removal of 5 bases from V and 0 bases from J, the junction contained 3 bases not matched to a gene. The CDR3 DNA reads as TGTGCCAGCAGTCGAGGACAGGGGGTGAACACTGAAGCTTTCTTT. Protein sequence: CASSRGQGVNTEAFF.

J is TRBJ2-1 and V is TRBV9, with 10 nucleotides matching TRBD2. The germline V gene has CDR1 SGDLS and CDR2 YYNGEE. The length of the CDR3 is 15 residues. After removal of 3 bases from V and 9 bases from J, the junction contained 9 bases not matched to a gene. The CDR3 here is CASSGSGRAGAEQFF. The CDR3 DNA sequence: TGTGCCAGCAGCGGGAGCGGGAGGGCCGGAGCTGAGCAGTTCTTC.

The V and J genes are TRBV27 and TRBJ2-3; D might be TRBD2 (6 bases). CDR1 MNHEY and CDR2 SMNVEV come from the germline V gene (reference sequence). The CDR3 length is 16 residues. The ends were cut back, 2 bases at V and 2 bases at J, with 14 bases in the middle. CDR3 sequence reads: CASSLRETATTDTQYF. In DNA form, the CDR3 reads TGTGCCAGCAGTTTACGGGAGACAGCCACCACAGATACGCAGTATTTT.

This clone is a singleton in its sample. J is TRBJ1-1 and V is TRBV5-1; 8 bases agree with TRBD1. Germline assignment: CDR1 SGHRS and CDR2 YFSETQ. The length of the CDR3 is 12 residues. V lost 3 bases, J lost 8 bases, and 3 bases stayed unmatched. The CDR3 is CASSSGGSEAFF. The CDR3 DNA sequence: TGCGCCAGCAGCTCAGGGGGCTCCGAAGCTTTCTTT.

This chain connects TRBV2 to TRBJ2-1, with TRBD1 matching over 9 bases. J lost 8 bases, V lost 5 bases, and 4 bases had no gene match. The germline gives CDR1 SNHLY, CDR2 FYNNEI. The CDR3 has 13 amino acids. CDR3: CASSQTGGHEQFF. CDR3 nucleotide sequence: TGTGCCAGCAGTCAGACAGGGGGGCATGAGCAGTTCTTC.